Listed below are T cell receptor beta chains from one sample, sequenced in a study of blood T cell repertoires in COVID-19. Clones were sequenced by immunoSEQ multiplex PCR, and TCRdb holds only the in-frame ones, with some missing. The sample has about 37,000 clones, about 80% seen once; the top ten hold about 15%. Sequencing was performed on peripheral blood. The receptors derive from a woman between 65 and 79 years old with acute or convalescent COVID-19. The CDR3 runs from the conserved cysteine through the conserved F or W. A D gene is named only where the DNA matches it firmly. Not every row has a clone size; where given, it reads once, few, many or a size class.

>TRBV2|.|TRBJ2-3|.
TGTGCCAGCAGTGAAAGGGGAATAGGGAACGCAGATACGCAGTATTTT
CASSERGIGNADTQYF
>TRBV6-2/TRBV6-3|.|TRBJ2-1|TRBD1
TGTGCCAGCAGTTACGTAGGACAGGGAAGGGCGCGGGGTAAAAATGAGCAGTTCTTC
CASSYVGQGRARGKNEQFF
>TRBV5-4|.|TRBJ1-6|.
TGTGCCAGCAGCTTGGCTGGGGAGGGGTCACCCCTCCACTTT
CASSLAGEGSPLHF
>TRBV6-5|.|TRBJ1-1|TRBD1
TGTGCCAGCAGAACAGGGGTCACTGAAGCTTTCTTT
CASRTGVTEAFF
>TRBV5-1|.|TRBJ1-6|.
TGCGCCAGCAGCTTGGCTCAGGGGAACTCACCCCTCCACTTT
CASSLAQGNSPLHF
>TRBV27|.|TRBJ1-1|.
TGTGCCAGCAGTTTTAGCCAGACGCTGAACACTGAAGCTTTCTTT
CASSFSQTLNTEAFF
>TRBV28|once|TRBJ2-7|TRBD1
TGTGCCACCCTCCCGGGACAGGGTTACGAGCAGTACTTC
CATLPGQGYEQYF
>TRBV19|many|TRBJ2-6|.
TGTGCCAGTAGTATACCACTCTCTGGGGCCAACGTCCTGACTTTC
CASSIPLSGANVLTF
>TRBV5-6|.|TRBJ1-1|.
TGTGCCAGCAGCTCCCCGGGGGGGACTGAAGCTTTCTTT
CASSSPGGTEAFF
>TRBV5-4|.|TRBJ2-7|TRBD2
TGTGCCAGCAGTACCCTCGGGACGGGGGGCTACGAGCAGTACTTC
CASSTLGTGGYEQYF
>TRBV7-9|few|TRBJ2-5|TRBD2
TGTGCCAGCAGCTTTCATAGCGGGGGGAGAGAGACCCAGTACTTC
CASSFHSGGRETQYF
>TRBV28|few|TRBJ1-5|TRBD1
TGTGCCAGCAGTTCTAGCCGGACAGGGGCAATCAGACCCCAGCATTTT
CASSSSRTGAIRPQHF
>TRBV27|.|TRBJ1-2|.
TGTGCCAGCAGTTTTCAGGGTACGCAGGGAAACTATGGCTACACCTTC
CASSFQGTQGNYGYTF
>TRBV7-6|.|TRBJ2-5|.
TGTGCCAGCAGCTTAGAGGGGGGGCGCGGTGAGACCCAGTACTTC
CASSLEGGRGETQYF
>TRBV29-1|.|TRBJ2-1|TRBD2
TGCAGCGGCGGGGCTAGCGGGTACAATGAGCAGTTCTTC
CSGGASGYNEQFF
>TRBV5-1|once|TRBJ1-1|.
TGCGCCAGCAGGGATGCAGGGGTAGGAAACACTGAAGCTTTCTTT
CASRDAGVGNTEAFF
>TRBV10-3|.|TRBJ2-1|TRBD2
TGTGCCATCAGGACTCGGCTAGCGGGAGATAGGAATGAGCAGTTCTTC
CAIRTRLAGDRNEQFF
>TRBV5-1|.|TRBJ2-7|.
TGCGCCAGCAGCTTAAATTCTAGCCCTACCTACGAGCAGTACTTC
CASSLNSSPTYEQYF
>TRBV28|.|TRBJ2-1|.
TGTGCCAGCGGAACTAGGAATGAGCAGTTCTTC
CASGTRNEQFF
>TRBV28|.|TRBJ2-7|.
TGTGCCAGCAGGACACAGGGTTACGAGCAGTACTTC
CASRTQGYEQYF
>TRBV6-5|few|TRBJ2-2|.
TGTGCCAGCAGCGACAGTTTTGACGGGGAGCTGTTTTTT
CASSDSFDGELFF
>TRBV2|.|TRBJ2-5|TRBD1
TGTGCCAGCAGCGGCCGACAGGGGTGGCAAGAGACCCAGTACTTC
CASSGRQGWQETQYF
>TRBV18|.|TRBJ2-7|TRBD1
TGTGCCAGCTCACCGGGACAGGGTTTTTTCGACGAGCAGTACTTC
CASSPGQGFFDEQYF
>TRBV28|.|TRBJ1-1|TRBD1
TGTGCCAGCATAGAATCAGGGGGTAGTGACACTGAAGCTTTCTTT
CASIESGGSDTEAFF
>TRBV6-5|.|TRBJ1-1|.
TGTGCCAGCAGTTACACTCGGAGAGGTAACACTGAAGCTTTCTTT
CASSYTRRGNTEAFF
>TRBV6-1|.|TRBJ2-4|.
TGTGCCAGCAGTGAAATAAGGCGGCTGGGCATTCAGTACTTC
CASSEIRRLGIQYF
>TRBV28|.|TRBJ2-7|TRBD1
TGTGCCAGCAGACCGGGACAGGTGGGCTACGAGCAGTACTTC
CASRPGQVGYEQYF
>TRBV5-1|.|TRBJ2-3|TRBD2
TGCGCCAGCAGCTCCTACCCGGGGGGAAATACGCAGTATTTT
CASSSYPGGNTQYF
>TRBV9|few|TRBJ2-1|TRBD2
TGTGCCAGCAGCGCAAAGGTAGCGGGGGGCCCTAGCTCCTACAATGAGCAGTTCTTC
CASSAKVAGGPSSYNEQFF
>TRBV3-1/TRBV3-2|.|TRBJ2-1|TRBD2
TGTGCCAGCAGCCAAGATCACGCTAGCGGGGGCCGCAGCTCCTACAATGAGCAGTTCTTC
CASSQDHASGGRSSYNEQFF
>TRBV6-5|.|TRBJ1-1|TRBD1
TGTGCCAGCAGGGACAGGGCTAACACTGAAGCTTTCTTT
CASRDRANTEAFF
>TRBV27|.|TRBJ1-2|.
TGTGCCAGCAGTTCCCTGGGACAAGACACATATAACTATGGCTACACCTTC
CASSSLGQDTYNYGYTF
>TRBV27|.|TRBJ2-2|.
TGTGCCAGCAGTTTACGGGGGGCGGTCACCGGGGAGCTGTTTTTT
CASSLRGAVTGELFF
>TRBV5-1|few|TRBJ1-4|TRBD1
TGCGCCAGCAGCTTAACTCGGACAGGGGTTGAAAAACTGTTTTTT
CASSLTRTGVEKLFF
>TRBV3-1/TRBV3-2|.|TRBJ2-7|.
TGTGCCAGCACCTCTTGCTACTACGAGGTCTACGAGCAGTACTTC
CASTSCYYEVYEQYF
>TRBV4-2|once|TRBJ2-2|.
TGTGCCAGCAGCCAAGATGGTAGTAAGGGGACCGGGGAGCTGTTTTTT
CASSQDGSKGTGELFF
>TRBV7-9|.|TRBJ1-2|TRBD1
TGTGCCAGCAGCGGCTGGGACAGGGAAGACGGCTACACCTTC
CASSGWDREDGYTF
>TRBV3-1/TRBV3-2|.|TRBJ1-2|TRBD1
TGTGCCAGCAGCCAAGCCGGGACAGTTGGGGGCTACACCTTC
CASSQAGTVGGYTF
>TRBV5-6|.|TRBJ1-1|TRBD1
TGTGCCAGCAGCTTGGGGAGGACAGGGGACACTGAAGCTTTCTTT
CASSLGRTGDTEAFF